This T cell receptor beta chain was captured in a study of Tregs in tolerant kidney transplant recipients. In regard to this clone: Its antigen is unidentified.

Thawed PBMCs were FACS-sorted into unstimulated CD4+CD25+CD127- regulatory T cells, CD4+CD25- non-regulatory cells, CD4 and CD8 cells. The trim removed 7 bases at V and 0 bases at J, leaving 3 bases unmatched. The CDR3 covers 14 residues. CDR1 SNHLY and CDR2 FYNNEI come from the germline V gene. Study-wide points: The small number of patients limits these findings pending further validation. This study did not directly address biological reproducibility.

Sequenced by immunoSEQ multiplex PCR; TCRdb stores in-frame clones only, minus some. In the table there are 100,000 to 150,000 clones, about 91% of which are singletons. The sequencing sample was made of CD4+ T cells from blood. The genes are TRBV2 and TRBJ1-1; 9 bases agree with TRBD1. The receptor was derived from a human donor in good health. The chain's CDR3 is CASIWTGVNTEAFF. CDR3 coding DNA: TGTGCCAGCATTTGGACAGGGGTGAACACTGAAGCTTTCTTT.